These 22 T cell receptor beta chains were all obtained from the same sample, sequenced in a study of cytomegalovirus exposure and HLA in healthy donors. Clones were read by immunoSEQ multiplex PCR, and TCRdb kept only the in-frame ones, dropping some. Among some 80,000 clones listed, roughly 96% were seen once. Sequenced input: PBMCs. Receptors originate from a woman younger than 35 in good health and CMV-seronegative.

This chain connects TRBV9 to TRBJ2-2; D might be TRBD2 (7 bases). Germline V gives CDR1 SGDLS, CDR2 YYNGEE. Trimming pared 2 bases from V and 5 bases from J, leaving 16 bases between. CDR3 size: 16 residues. The CDR3 here is CASSVRSGEGTGELFF. CDR3 sequence (DNA): TGTGCCAGCAGCGTCCGTTCAGGGGAGGGGACCGGGGAGCTGTTTTTT.

The rearrangement links TRBV6-5 to TRBJ2-2; TRBD1 agrees at 7 bases. The trim removed 6 bases at V and 4 bases at J, leaving 5 bases unmatched. This CDR3 comprises 14 residues. Germline lookup yields CDR1 MNHEY and CDR2 SVGAGI. CDR3 amino acids: CASRRGQVTGELFF. The CDR3 coding sequence is TGTGCCAGCAGGAGGGGGCAGGTCACCGGGGAGCTGTTTTTT.

The V gene is TRBV5-1, the J gene TRBJ1-1, with 7 bases aligning to TRBD1. V was pared by 5 bases and J by 7 bases, with 11 bases of the junction left unmatched. This CDR3 has 14 amino acids. Germline V gene lookup returns CDR1 SGHRS and CDR2 YFSETQ. CDR3 region: CASRPDRPTYEAFF. CDR3 nucleotide sequence: TGCGCCAGCAGACCGGACAGGCCTACTTATGAAGCTTTCTTT. Full variable domain (remainder filled in from reference TRBV5-1 and TRBJ1-1): KAGVTQTPRYLIKTRGQQVTLSCSPISGHRSVSWYQQTPGQGLQFLFEYFSETQRNKGNFPGRFSGRQFSNSRSEMNVSTLELGDSALYLCASRPDRPTYEAFFGQGTRLTVV.

The chain's CDR3 is CASSEALQAGGPRKYF. Written as DNA, the CDR3 is TGTGCCAGCAGTGAAGCGCTTCAGGCGGGAGGGCCTAGAAAGTACTTC. The rearrangement joins TRBV2 to TRBJ2-7, with 9 bases that match TRBD2. Unmatched junction bases numbered 14, after V lost 0 bases and J lost 11 bases. The V gene's germline CDR1 is SNHLY and CDR2 FYNNEI. The CDR3 runs 16 residues.

This clone was picked up one time. V is TRBV5-1 and J is TRBJ2-1; a possible D gene is TRBD1 (6 bases). The V end was cut by 7 bases, the J end by 8 bases, with 19 bases between. The CDR3 has 14 amino acids. Germline V gene data show CDR1 as SGHRS and CDR2 as YFSETQ. Here the CDR3 reads CASHLAGAGDEQFF. CDR3 sequence (DNA): TGCGCCAGCCACCTGGCTGGGGCAGGGGATGAGCAGTTCTTC. Looking up the rest from reference TRBV5-1 and TRBJ2-1 gives the full variable domain: KAGVTQTPRYLIKTRGQQVTLSCSPISGHRSVSWYQQTPGQGLQFLFEYFSETQRNKGNFPGRFSGRQFSNSRSEMNVSTLELGDSALYLCASHLAGAGDEQFFGPGTRLTVL.

This rearrangement joins TRBV29-1 to TRBJ2-7, with 8 bases fitting TRBD1. The germline CDR1 and CDR2 sequences are SQVTM and ANQGSEA. J was trimmed by 6 bases and V by 5 bases; bases with no gene match: 12. This CDR3 spans 14 amino acids. CDR3 in DNA: TGCAGCGTTATGACAGGGGCCTTAGCTGTCGAGCAGTACTTC. Translation gives CSVMTGALAVEQYF.

This chain uses TRBV28 with TRBJ2-7; D ambiguous. V shed 1 base and J shed 2 bases, with 6 bases lying between them. This CDR3 is built from 13 residues. In germline, CDR1 is MDHEN, CDR2 SYDVKM. CDR3 protein: CASSLSEPYEQYF. For the CDR3, the DNA is TGTGCCAGCAGTTTATCCGAGCCCTACGAGCAGTACTTC. The entire variable domain, with the rest obtained from reference TRBV28 and TRBJ2-7, is as follows: DVKVTQSSRYLVKRTGEKVFLECVQDMDHENMFWYRQDPGLGLRLIYFSYDVKMKEKGDIPEGYSVSREKKERFSLILESASTNQTSMYLCASSLSEPYEQYFGPGTRLTVT.

The chain recombines TRBV27 with TRBJ2-1, with D perhaps TRBD2 (7 bases). The CDR3 totals 14 residues. Germline lookup yields CDR1 MNHEY and CDR2 SMNVEV (reference sequence). Trimming shortened V by 3 bases and J by 5 bases, and 11 bases separated the two germline ends. The CDR3 reads CASSFGGPHNEQFF. Written as DNA, the CDR3 is TGTGCCAGCAGTTTCGGGGGGCCCCACAATGAGCAGTTCTTC.

The rearrangement uses TRBV15 and TRBJ1-2; possibly TRBD1 for D (6 bases). CDR1 is LNHNV and CDR2 is YYDKDF in the germline V gene (reference sequence). V lost 2 bases and J 4 bases, leaving 14 bases between the germline ends. This CDR3 region has 15 residues. CDR3 sequence reads: CATSRTQGGGYGYTF. In nucleotides, the CDR3 is TGTGCCACCAGCAGAACTCAGGGAGGGGGCTATGGCTACACCTTC. Based on the CDR3 plus reference TRBV15 and TRBJ1-2, the full variable domain is DAMVIQNPRYQVTQFGKPVTLSCSQTLNHNVMYWYQQKSSQAPKLLFHYYDKDFNNEADTPDNFQSRRPNTSFCFLDIRSPGLGDTAMYLCATSRTQGGGYGYTFGSGTRLTVV.

In DNA form, the CDR3 reads TGCGCCAGCAGCCGTGAACAGGGGTCCAACGAGCAGTACTTC. Amino acids: CASSREQGSNEQYF. The gene calls are TRBV5-1 and TRBJ2-7; TRBD1 aligns across 7 bases. CDR1 and CDR2 (germline): SGHRS, YFSETQ. V trimming: 4 bases; J trimming: 5 bases; junction bases outside the gene matches: 9. CDR3 length: 14 amino acids.

The V and J genes are TRBV19 and TRBJ2-1; 7 positions agree with TRBD2. V lost 6 bases to trimming and J lost 4 bases; unmatched junction nucleotides: 6. CDR1 and CDR2 (germline): LNHDA, SQIVND (reference sequence). This CDR3 spans 14 amino acids. The CDR3 region has the DNA TGTGCCAGTAGAAGGCTAGCGGATTACAATGAGCAGTTCTTC. Residues: CASRRLADYNEQFF.

The V and J genes are TRBV7-2 and TRBJ2-1; TRBD2 aligns across 10 bases. V was clipped by 5 bases and J by 8 bases; unmatched bases: 12. This CDR3 has 16 amino acids. Germline lookup yields CDR1 SGHTA and CDR2 FQGNSA. As DNA, the CDR3 is TGTGCCAGCAGCCCCCCACTAGCGGGAATATTTCATGAGCAGTTCTTC. Translation gives CASSPPLAGIFHEQFF.

This clone was found once. V usage is TRBV18 and J usage is TRBJ2-3; 9 bases map to TRBD1. The CDR3 covers 16 residues. CDR1 is KGHSH and CDR2 is LQKENI in the germline V gene. The V segment lost 6 bases and the J segment 3 bases; nucleotides outside the gene matches: 10. The CDR3 DNA reads as TGTGCCAGCTCGGCCGGGACAGGGATTTTTACAGATACGCAGTATTTT. Amino acid sequence: CASSAGTGIFTDTQYF.

This clone was detected only once. The chain recombines TRBV10-3 with TRBJ2-7; 10 positions match TRBD1. With 0 bases clipped from V and 3 bases from J, the junction kept 11 bases outside the gene matches. The CDR3 runs to 18 residues. Germline CDR1 reads ENHRY; CDR2 reads SYGVKD. The CDR3 loop is CAISESLAGTGANYEQYF. CDR3 nucleotide sequence: TGTGCCATCAGTGAGTCTCTCGCCGGGACAGGGGCAAACTACGAGCAGTACTTC.

The chain carries TRBV11-1 and TRBJ2-5; TRBD2 aligns across 11 bases. Germline V lookup: CDR1 SGHAT, CDR2 FQDESV (reference sequence). The V and J ends lost 4 bases and 4 bases, in that order; junction bases with no gene match: 8. CDR3 length equals 16 residues. CDR3 protein: CASSSILAGVSETQYF. As DNA, the CDR3 is TGTGCCAGCAGCTCCATACTAGCGGGAGTTTCAGAGACCCAGTACTTC.

V gene TRBV9 combines with J gene TRBJ2-1, with D possibly TRBD2 on 5 matching bases. The V and J ends lost 3 bases and 9 bases respectively, with 7 bases between them. The CDR3 has 11 residues. Looked up from germline, CDR1 is SGDLS and CDR2 is YYNGEE. The DNA for the CDR3 is TGTGCCAGCAGCGAAGGGAGTGAGCAGTTCTTC. This codes for CASSEGSEQFF.

The rearrangement uses TRBV19 and TRBJ2-3, with D maybe TRBD1 (5 bases). The CDR3 sequence is 15 residues long. The V end was cut by 10 bases, the J end by 0 bases, with 17 bases between. Germline loops: CDR1 LNHDA, CDR2 SQIVND (reference sequence). CDR3 loop: CATGTTATSTDTQYF. The CDR3 DNA reads as TGTGCCACCGGAACGACAGCAACTAGCACAGATACGCAGTATTTT.

A word on this clone: Other DNA sequences of this sample code for an identical CDR3. This chain links TRBV27 with TRBJ2-1; 8 bases are shared with TRBD1. Germline CDR1 and CDR2: MNHEY and SMNVEV (reference sequence). J lost 6 bases, V lost 1 base, and 14 bases had no gene match. This CDR3 is 18 amino acids long. CDR3 in DNA: TGTGCCAGCAGTTTATACGCCCGACCAGGACAGGGTAGCAATGAGCAGTTCTTC. Translating it yields CASSLYARPGQGSNEQFF.

The rearrangement joins TRBV5-4 to TRBJ1-4; the D gene is possibly TRBD1 (5 bases). This CDR3 contains 16 residues. The V end was cut by 2 bases, the J end by 0 bases, with 11 bases between. CDR1 and CDR2 from the germline V gene are SGHNT and YYREEE (reference sequence). As DNA, the CDR3 is TGTGCCAGCAGCTTCGGCCAGGGCACAACTAATGAAAAACTGTTTTTT. Amino acids: CASSFGQGTTNEKLFF.

The CDR3 protein is CASSFSGGNTGELFF. CDR3 nucleotide sequence: TGTGCCAGCAGCTTTAGCGGGGGGAACACCGGGGAGCTGTTTTTT. This chain links TRBV11-3 with TRBJ2-2; 9 nucleotides match TRBD2. This CDR3 has 15 amino acids. V shed 3 bases, J shed 1 base, and the junction held 0 bases outside the gene matches. Germline V gives CDR1 SGHNT, CDR2 YENEEA.

J is TRBJ2-5 and V is TRBV28; 12 nucleotides agree with TRBD1. CDR1 is MDHEN and CDR2 is SYDVKM in the germline V gene. V lost 6 bases to trimming and J lost 4 bases; unmatched junction nucleotides: 6. This CDR3 comprises 15 residues. This chain's CDR3 is CASRRGQGAGETQYF. CDR3 DNA sequence: TGTGCCAGCAGGCGGGGACAGGGGGCTGGAGAGACCCAGTACTTC.

The rearrangement uses TRBV30 and TRBJ1-1; D ambiguous. The V gene lost 2 bases and the J gene lost 1 base, with 8 bases spanning the gap. The CDR3 loop spans 13 amino acids. Germline V gene lookup returns CDR1 GTSNPN and CDR2 SVGIG (reference sequence). The CDR3 DNA follows: TGTGCCTGGAGTCGAAGCCCGAACACTGAAGCTTTCTTT. Translating gives CAWSRSPNTEAFF.